Following are 13 T cell receptor beta chains from one sample sequenced in a study of T cell responses to AZD1222 COVID-19 vaccine. Assay: immunoSEQ multiplex PCR; the TCRdb copy retains only in-frame clones and omits some. The table lists roughly 120,000 clones, about nine tenths of them singletons. Sample: peripheral blood, taken on day 0 of AZD1222 vaccination. Receptors were obtained from an adult in good health.

The gene calls are TRBV5-4 and TRBJ2-3; 12 positions match TRBD1. The germline V gene encodes CDR1 SGHNT and CDR2 YYREEE (reference sequence). V lost 0 bases and J lost 1; bases outside the gene matches: 9. The CDR3 totals 19 residues. DNA of the CDR3: TGTGCCAGCAGCTTGGTCCGGGACAGGGGGCCGCGGGGCACAGATACGCAGTATTTT. This gives the protein CASSLVRDRGPRGTDTQYF.

The chain is built from TRBV2 and TRBJ1-6, with 7 nucleotides matching TRBD1. The CDR3 sequence is 14 residues long. Germline loops: CDR1 SNHLY, CDR2 FYNNEI. The V gene end was trimmed by 1 base and the J gene end by 10 bases; junction bases not matched to a gene: 4. In nucleotides, the CDR3 is TGTGCCAGCAGTGAAGGACAGGGTCCCTCACCCCTCCACTTT. This sequence encodes CASSEGQGPSPLHF.

The chain links TRBV9 to TRBJ2-1, with 7 bases lining up with TRBD1. The CDR3 consists of 15 residues. V dropped 2 bases and J dropped 2; count of bases not matched to a gene: 4. Germline-derived CDR1 and CDR2 are SGDLS and YYNGEE. The CDR3 nucleotides read TGTGCCAGCAGCGTTACCCAGGGGGCCTACAATGAGCAGTTCTTC. This translates into CASSVTQGAYNEQFF.

The chain links TRBV18 to TRBJ2-7; D is unclear. The CDR3 sequence is 13 residues long. The V end was cut by 0 bases, the J end by 1 base, with 4 bases between. Looked up from germline, CDR1 is KGHSH and CDR2 is LQKENI. This CDR3 reads CASSPPASYEQYF. The DNA for the CDR3 is TGTGCCAGCTCACCACCTGCTTCCTACGAGCAGTACTTC.

The rearrangement links TRBV9 to TRBJ2-7; 11 positions match TRBD2. This CDR3 has 18 amino acids. With V trimmed by 0 bases and J by 0 bases, 8 bases remained unmatched. CDR1 and CDR2 (germline): SGDLS, YYNGEE. The CDR3 bases are TGTGCCAGCAGCGTAGGAATAGCGGGGGGGAAAAGCTCCTACGAGCAGTACTTC. This encodes CASSVGIAGGKSSYEQYF.

The V gene is TRBV19, the J gene TRBJ2-3, with D unresolved. Per the germline V gene, CDR1 is LNHDA and CDR2 is SQIVND (reference sequence). V dropped 7 bases and J dropped 1 base, with 9 bases sitting between them. CDR3 size: 13 residues. The CDR3 protein is CASNVPGTDTQYF. For the CDR3, the DNA is TGTGCCAGTAACGTCCCCGGCACAGATACGCAGTATTTT. Full variable domain (remainder filled in from reference TRBV19 and TRBJ2-3): DGGITQSPKYLFRKEGQNVTLSCEQNLNHDAMYWYRQDPGQGLRLIYYSQIVNDFQKGDIAEGYSVSREKKESFPLTVTSAQKNPTAFYLCASNVPGTDTQYFGPGTRLTVL.

The chain has TRBV4-1 and TRBJ1-1, with D uncertain. The V and J ends lost 6 bases and 1 base respectively, with 9 bases between them. Germline V gene sequence: CDR1 MGHRA, CDR2 YSYEKL. There are 13 residues in the CDR3. This chain's CDR3 is CASSFGPNTEAFF. CDR3 in DNA: TGCGCCAGCAGTTTCGGCCCGAACACTGAAGCTTTCTTT.

This clone was seen once. V and J are TRBV6-5 and TRBJ1-2; D gene unclear. The CDR3 consists of 13 residues. Germline values: CDR1 MNHEY, CDR2 SVGAGI. Trimming stripped 7 bases from V and 3 bases from J, with 12 bases between. The CDR3 DNA sequence: TGTGCCAGCACCCCGGGTCCTTACTATGGCTACACCTTC. This translates into CASTPGPYYGYTF.

The rearrangement links TRBV3-1 (or the pseudogene TRBV3-2) to TRBJ1-3; no clear D. The CDR3 length is 12 residues. Trimming shortened V by 0 bases and J by 4 bases, and 1 base separated the two germline ends. Germline V gene data show CDR1 as LGHDT and CDR2 as YNNKEL (reference sequence). In DNA, the CDR3 is TGTGCCAGCAGCCAAGAAGGAAACACCATATATTTT. It translates to CASSQEGNTIYF.

This chain links TRBV18 with TRBJ2-1; D might be TRBD2 (6 bases). The V gene lost 0 bases and the J gene lost 0 bases, with 12 bases spanning the gap. Germline lookup yields CDR1 KGHSH and CDR2 LQKENI. The CDR3 runs to 17 residues. CDR3: CASSPPASASSYNEQFF. In nucleotides, the CDR3 is TGTGCCAGCTCACCACCGGCTAGCGCAAGCTCCTACAATGAGCAGTTCTTC.

The V gene is TRBV3-1 (or the pseudogene TRBV3-2), the J gene TRBJ2-7, with 8 bases matching TRBD1. CDR1 is LGHDT and CDR2 is YNNKEL in the germline V gene (reference sequence). V dropped 3 bases and J dropped 2; count of bases not matched to a gene: 6. The CDR3 has 15 amino acids. The chain's CDR3 is CASSHAGQATYEQYF. CDR3 sequence (DNA): TGTGCCAGCAGCCACGCGGGACAGGCGACCTACGAGCAGTACTTC.

This rearrangement joins TRBV7-9 to TRBJ2-7; 10 bases line up with TRBD2. CDR1 SEHNR and CDR2 FQNEAQ come from the germline V gene (reference sequence). J lost 5 bases, V lost 5 bases, and 9 bases had no gene match. The CDR3 has 15 amino acids. This CDR3 is CASSQSGGAGDEQYF. CDR3 nucleotides: TGTGCCAGCAGCCAGAGCGGGGGGGCCGGGGACGAGCAGTACTTC.

V is TRBV9 and J is TRBJ2-2, with TRBD1 as a possible D gene (6 bases). CDR1 and CDR2 from the germline V gene are SGDLS and YYNGEE. This CDR3 is 16 amino acids long. The ends were cut back, 4 bases at V and 1 base at J, with 14 bases in the middle. Written as DNA, the CDR3 is TGTGCCAGCAGCAAACGGGACACCCTGAACACCGGGGAGCTGTTTTTT. Protein: CASSKRDTLNTGELFF. The complete variable domain, with remaining parts taken from reference TRBV9 and TRBJ2-2, reads DSGVTQTPKHLITATGQRVTLRCSPRSGDLSVYWYQQSLDQGLQFLIQYYNGEERAKGNILERFSAQQFPDLHSELNLSSLELGDSALYFCASSKRDTLNTGELFFGEGSRLTVL.